The sequence of this T cell receptor (beta chain) was determined in a study of beta chain features in type 1 diabetes. The study reverse transcribed the entire isolated RNA, so it sequenced expressed TCRB transcripts. Mean read depth for naive, central memory and regulatory T cell samples was roughly 4 million reads. Method: immunoSEQ multiplex PCR; TCRdb's copy keeps in-frame clones and lacks some. The sample includes roughly 500,000 clones, around 30% of them seen just once. This clone appeared a few times. Its antigen is still unknown. Other nucleotide sequences in the sample specify the same CDR3. Study observations and caveats: Resolution of whether HLA type affects TCRB rearrangement was not achieved here. For type 1 diabetes patients, VDJ junctions showed fewer insertions and more deletions.

The sequenced sample consisted of naive CD4+ T cells from blood. The TCR comes from a man younger than 30 in good health.

Here the CDR3 DNA reads TGTGCCTGGTCCAGACAGTACTATGGCTACACCTTC. Protein product: CAWSRQYYGYTF. The rearrangement uses TRBV30 and TRBJ1-2; D is perhaps TRBD1 (5 bases). CDR1 and CDR2 (germline): GTSNPN, SVGIG (reference sequence). The CDR3 runs to 12 residues. Trimming removed 5 bases from V and 3 bases from J, with 10 bases in between. The whole variable domain, remainder taken from reference TRBV30 and TRBJ1-2, is SQTIHQWPATLVQPVGSPLSLECTVEGTSNPNLYWYRQAAGRGLQLLFYSVGIGQISSEVPQNLSASRPQDRQFILSSKKLLLSDSGFYLCAWSRQYYGYTFGSGTRLTVV.